Following are 30 T cell receptor beta chains from one sample sequenced in a study of patients and donors after allogeneic stem cell transplantation. A single record per CDR3 protein comes from TCRdb applying MiXCR to the RT-PCR reads. The sample carries tens of thousands of distinct CDR3 sequences, about two fifths recorded once. The source material was blood, either unsorted or a sorted T cell fraction (not recorded which). The origin of the receptors is a human donor who was either an allogeneic HSCT recipient or a stem cell or donor lymphocyte infusion donor (not recorded which). It is not recorded whose cells these are; they may come from a transplant donor.

V usage is TRBV28 and J usage is TRBJ2-5; D is possibly TRBD1 (5 bases). V shed 2 bases and J shed 5 bases, with 15 bases lying between them. CDR1 and CDR2 from the germline V gene are MDHEN and SYDVKM. The CDR3 loop spans 15 amino acids. This chain's CDR3 is CASSLQGVVGETQYF. DNA of the CDR3: TGTGCCAGCAGTTTACAGGGCGTAGTTGGGGAGACCCAGTACTTC. Combining the CDR3 with reference TRBV28 and TRBJ2-5 gives the whole variable domain DVKVTQSSRYLVKRTGEKVFLECVQDMDHENMFWYRQDPGLGLRLIYFSYDVKMKEKGDIPEGYSVSREKKERFSLILESASTNQTSMYLCASSLQGVVGETQYFGPGTRLLVL.

This clonotype was detected a few times. The chain is built from TRBV20-1 and TRBJ1-6, with TRBD1 as a possible D gene (5 bases). This CDR3 comprises 13 residues. CDR1 is DFQATT, CDR2 SNEGSKA, per germline (reference sequence). Trimming stripped 2 bases from V and 8 bases from J, with 10 bases between. The CDR3 DNA follows: TGCAGTGCTAGACAGGGAGAGGATTCACCCCTCCACTTT. Translation: CSARQGEDSPLHF.

This clonotype turned up a few times. The chain couples TRBV18 to TRBJ2-7; D is unclear. CDR3 size: 17 residues. V dropped 0 bases and J dropped 4 bases, with 19 bases sitting between them. The germline gives CDR1 KGHSH, CDR2 LQKENI. The CDR3 loop reads CASSPPPWPASTYEQYF. CDR3 bases: TGTGCCAGCTCACCACCCCCGTGGCCGGCTAGTACTTACGAGCAGTACTTC.

This clonotype was counted between two and nine times. This chain joins TRBV29-1 and TRBJ2-3; 9 bases map to TRBD2. Germline V CDR1 and CDR2: SQVTM, ANQGSEA. This CDR3 has 14 residues. V dropped 3 bases and J dropped 3; count of bases not matched to a gene: 4. Written as DNA, the CDR3 is TGCAGCGTTGAGGCTAGCGGGGAGACAGATACGCAGTATTTT. Protein: CSVEASGETDTQYF.

The sample holds a few counts of this clonotype. This rearrangement joins TRBV4-3 to TRBJ1-6, with TRBD1 matching over 8 bases. Germline CDR1 reads LGHNA; CDR2 reads YSLEER. J was trimmed by 3 bases and V by 1 base; bases with no gene match: 5. The CDR3 consists of 17 residues. DNA for the CDR3: TGCGCCAGCAGCCAAGCGGCAGGGGGCTACTATAATTCACCCCTCCACTTT. It is translated as CASSQAAGGYYNSPLHF.

The chain is built from TRBV7-2 and TRBJ2-1; D may be TRBD2 (6 bases). This CDR3 has 13 residues. Germline lookup yields CDR1 SGHTA and CDR2 FQGNSA. The V gene lost 5 bases and the J gene lost 4 bases, with 9 bases spanning the gap. The CDR3 DNA reads as TGTGCCAGCAGCCGGGGACTGTACAATGAGCAGTTCTTC. Amino acid sequence: CASSRGLYNEQFF.

The table lists this clonotype with a few counts. The chain couples TRBV4-3 to TRBJ1-3; 8 positions match TRBD1. Losses at the gene ends were 4 bases for V and 2 bases for J; bases not matched to a gene: 7. CDR1 and CDR2 from the germline V gene are LGHNA and YSLEER. The CDR3 length is 16 residues. In DNA form, the CDR3 reads TGCGCCAGCAGCCTGACTGGACAGGGTGCTGGAAACACCATATATTTT. It encodes CASSLTGQGAGNTIYF.

The V call is TRBV2, the J call TRBJ1-2; tentatively, D is TRBD1 (6 bases). This CDR3 is 17 amino acids long. Trimming took off 6 bases at V and 1 base at J, with 21 bases between the two ends. Germline lookup yields CDR1 SNHLY and CDR2 FYNNEI. The DNA for the CDR3 is TGTGCCAGCAGCCAAGGGGGGCCTGTCCTGATTAACTATGGCTACACCTTC. Protein product: CASSQGGPVLINYGYTF.

This clonotype was found many times. This CDR3 is CASSSLAGVEVNEQFF. The DNA for the CDR3 is TGTGCCAGCAGTTCCCTAGCGGGAGTGGAGGTGAATGAGCAGTTCTTC. The genes are TRBV12-3 or TRBV12-4 and TRBJ2-1, with TRBD2 matching 10 bases. The CDR3 loop spans 16 amino acids. Unmatched junction bases numbered 10, after V lost 4 bases and J lost 7 bases.

This clonotype was seen at least ten times. This rearrangement joins TRBV20-1 to TRBJ1-2; possibly TRBD1 for D (6 bases). This CDR3 comprises 17 residues. With 3 bases removed from V and 0 bases from J, the gap between germline ends came to 20 bases. CDR1 is DFQATT and CDR2 is SNEGSKA in the germline V gene (reference sequence). The CDR3 DNA follows: TGCAGTGCTAGTCCCTTCAGTATGGGGGGCTCTAACTATGGCTACACCTTC. This sequence encodes CSASPFSMGGSNYGYTF.

This clonotype came up a few times. The chain has TRBV7-6 and TRBJ1-3, with D perhaps TRBD1 (6 bases). Per the germline V gene, CDR1 is SGHVS and CDR2 is FNYEAQ. The CDR3 totals 16 residues. Trimming shortened V by 3 bases and J by 1 base, and 13 bases separated the two germline ends. CDR3 in DNA: TGTGCCAGCAGCTTGTCAGGGGTAGTTTCTGGAAACACCATATATTTT. It codes for CASSLSGVVSGNTIYF.

The chain links TRBV24-1 to TRBJ1-1, with TRBD1 as a possible D gene (5 bases). The V end lost 5 bases, the J end lost 7 bases, and 22 bases lay between the germline ends. The CDR3 extends over 16 amino acids. Germline V gene lookup returns CDR1 KGHDR and CDR2 SFDVKD. In DNA, the CDR3 is TGTGCCACCAGTGGTTTCGATGACAGAGGGGATAGTGAAGCTTTCTTT. This codes for CATSGFDDRGDSEAFF.

The chain carries TRBV7-9 and TRBJ2-1; 12 nucleotides line up with TRBD2. The germline gives CDR1 SEHNR, CDR2 FQNEAQ (reference sequence). The V segment lost 5 bases and the J segment 2 bases; nucleotides outside the gene matches: 10. The CDR3 is made up of 18 amino acids. CDR3 sequence reads: CASSLWGRLAGAYNEQFF. In nucleotides, the CDR3 is TGTGCCAGCAGCCTATGGGGCCGACTAGCGGGGGCCTACAATGAGCAGTTCTTC.

The chain couples TRBV7-9 to TRBJ2-1; D not resolved. This CDR3 is built from 16 residues. Germline V gene sequence: CDR1 SEHNR, CDR2 FQNEAQ (reference sequence). The V and J ends lost 1 base and 0 bases respectively, with 10 bases between them. CDR3 bases: TGTGCCAGCAGCTTAGTAGCACTTGGCTCCTACAATGAGCAGTTCTTC. It yields the protein CASSLVALGSYNEQFF. Supplemented by reference TRBV7-9 and TRBJ2-1, the full variable domain reads DTGVSQNPRHKITKRGQNVTFRCDPISEHNRLYWYRQTLGQGPEFLTYFQNEAQLEKSRLLSDRFSAERPKGSFSTLEIQRTEQGDSAMYLCASSLVALGSYNEQFFGPGTRLTVL.

This clonotype has more than one count but fewer than ten. The chain carries TRBV5-1 and TRBJ1-1; perhaps TRBD1 as D (5 bases). Per the germline V gene, CDR1 is SGHRS and CDR2 is YFSETQ. Trimming pared 1 base from V and 6 bases from J, leaving 13 bases between. The CDR3 extends over 14 amino acids. CDR3 DNA: TGCGCCAGCAGCTTGTGGGGCGCTGAACCTGAAGCTTTCTTT. Translation: CASSLWGAEPEAFF.

The chain joins TRBV6-5 to TRBJ2-6; D unclear. The CDR3 totals 16 residues. The V end was cut by 5 bases, the J end by 1 base, with 12 bases between. Per the germline V gene, CDR1 is MNHEY and CDR2 is SVGAGI. The CDR3, as DNA: TGTGCCAGCAGTAGTTTGGGAAAATCTGGGGCCAACGTCCTGACTTTC. Its protein is CASSSLGKSGANVLTF.

The chain combines TRBV4-2 with TRBJ2-3; D is uncertain. Trimming took 0 bases from V and 4 from J, leaving 2 bases between them. CDR1 is LGHNA and CDR2 is YNFKEQ in the germline V gene. This CDR3 contains 12 residues. CDR3 in amino acids: CASSQEADTQYF. The CDR3 region has the DNA TGTGCCAGCAGCCAAGAGGCAGATACGCAGTATTTT.

This clonotype was seen a few times. This chain joins TRBV15 and TRBJ2-7; tentatively, D is TRBD2 (6 bases). The V end was cut by 5 bases, the J end by 3 bases, with 11 bases between. This CDR3 region has 13 residues. CDR1 and CDR2 from the germline V gene are LNHNV and YYDKDF (reference sequence). The CDR3 loop reads CATSSRLGYEQYF. The CDR3 region has the DNA TGTGCCACCAGCTCACGACTAGGCTACGAGCAGTACTTC.

The chain is built from TRBV11-2 and TRBJ2-1, with 9 positions matching TRBD2. Trimming removed 5 bases from V and 4 bases from J; junction bases left unmatched: 6. The CDR3 contains 15 residues. The germline CDR1 and CDR2 sequences are SGHAT and FQNNGV. CDR3 sequence reads: CASSPLAGIYNEQFF. The CDR3 DNA follows: TGTGCCAGCAGCCCTCTAGCGGGGATATACAATGAGCAGTTCTTC.

This clonotype showed up many times. CDR3 region: CSVEGGAVQFF. In nucleotides, the CDR3 is TGCAGCGTTGAAGGGGGGGCTGTACAGTTCTTC. The chain joins TRBV29-1 to TRBJ2-1; D possibly uses TRBD1 or TRBD2 (6 bases each). The germline CDR1 and CDR2 sequences are SQVTM and ANQGSEA. Trimming took 1 base from V and 13 from J, leaving 11 bases between them. CDR3 size: 11 residues.

In this sample, this clonotype turned up once. The chain has TRBV10-3 and TRBJ2-3, with 9 bases fitting TRBD2. This CDR3 has 14 amino acids. CDR1 is ENHRY and CDR2 is SYGVKD in the germline V gene. Trimming took 1 base from V and 9 from J; bases not matched to a gene: 5. The CDR3 DNA sequence: TGTGCCATCAGTGAGTTGACTAGCGGCGCCACGCAGTATTTT. Its protein product is CAISELTSGATQYF.

This chain joins TRBV3-1 and TRBJ2-1, with 14 bases identical to TRBD2. The V and J ends lost 4 bases and 5 bases, in that order; junction bases with no gene match: 4. The germline CDR1 and CDR2 sequences are LGHDT and YNNKEL (reference sequence). The CDR3 runs to 16 residues. In nucleotides, the CDR3 is TGTGCCAGCAGCCCGGGGACTAGCGGGAGCAACAATGAGCAGTTCTTC. Residues: CASSPGTSGSNNEQFF.

V is TRBV6-2 or TRBV6-3 and J is TRBJ2-2; no clear D gene. The germline V gene encodes CDR1 MNHEY and CDR2 SVGEGT. This CDR3 is built from 13 residues. V lost 2 bases and J lost 7, with 8 bases in between. CDR3 in amino acids: CASSYLVGGELFF. The CDR3 nucleotides are TGTGCCAGCAGTTACCTAGTTGGCGGGGAGCTGTTTTTT.

This clonotype occurred a few times. The chain is built from TRBV15 and TRBJ2-1, with a possible D match to TRBD1 (5 bases). The CDR3 totals 14 residues. V was pared by 0 bases and J by 9 bases, with 12 bases between. The V gene's germline CDR1 is LNHNV and CDR2 YYDKDF (reference sequence). The CDR3 coding sequence is TGTGCCACCAGCAGAGATCGGGCCCAGGGTGAGCAGTTCTTC. This sequence encodes CATSRDRAQGEQFF.

On this clonotype itself: No conserved phenylalanine or tryptophan is present at the end of the CDR3, so a read error is the likely explanation. The gene calls are TRBV4-3 and TRBJ2-3; 10 bases fit TRBD2. The CDR3 spans 17 residues. Trimming at V came to 0 bases and at J to 2 bases, leaving 5 bases not matched to a gene. Per the germline V gene, CDR1 is LGHNA and CDR2 is YSLEER. CDR3 protein: CASSQDRTSGVTDTQYL. DNA for the CDR3: TGCGCCAGCAGCCAAGATCGTACTAGCGGGGTCACAGATACGCAGTATTTG.

The rearrangement joins TRBV10-3 to TRBJ2-3; TRBD2 matches 10 bases. This CDR3 contains 16 residues. Germline CDR1 ENHRY, CDR2 SYGVKD. Trimming cost V 8 bases and J 4 bases; bases outside gene matches: 12. The CDR3 sequence is CAISYLGLAGADTQYF. In nucleotides, the CDR3 is TGTGCCATCTCCTACCTCGGGCTAGCGGGAGCAGATACGCAGTATTTT.

V and J are TRBV11-3 and TRBJ2-1; 9 bases are a match to TRBD2. V was pared by 0 bases and J by 6 bases, with 12 bases of the junction left unmatched. The CDR3 contains 18 residues. Germline lookup yields CDR1 SGHNT and CDR2 YENEEA. The CDR3 region has the DNA TGTGCCAGCAGCTTAGACCCGGGACTAGCTTTTGGGAGCAATGAGCAGTTCTTC. Translated, it gives CASSLDPGLAFGSNEQFF.

The chain combines TRBV7-9 with TRBJ2-1; either TRBD1 or TRBD2 may fit D (5 bases each). The V end was cut by 3 bases, the J end by 12 bases, with 21 bases between. Germline V gene data show CDR1 as SEHNR and CDR2 as FQNEAQ (reference sequence). The CDR3 is made up of 15 amino acids. As DNA, the CDR3 is TGTGCCAGCAGCTTTGGGGGAACTACGGTCGGTGTGCAGTTCTTC. It is translated as CASSFGGTTVGVQFF.

This clonotype showed up just a few times. The chain has TRBV4-2 and TRBJ2-7; 7 bases line up with TRBD2. The CDR3 runs 19 residues. Trimming took 4 bases from V and 5 from J; bases not matched to a gene: 23. Germline CDR1 and CDR2: LGHNA and YNFKEQ. The chain's CDR3 is CASSPRGFWLEGGVNEQYF. The CDR3 DNA follows: TGTGCCAGCAGCCCAAGGGGCTTTTGGCTTGAGGGAGGGGTAAACGAGCAGTACTTC.

V gene TRBV15 combines with J gene TRBJ2-7; perhaps TRBD1 as D (5 bases). Between the trimmed V and J ends, which lost 1 base and 3 bases, there was a span of 7 bases. CDR1 and CDR2 from the germline V gene are LNHNV and YYDKDF (reference sequence). This CDR3 contains 13 residues. CDR3 region: CATSRGQIYEQYF. DNA of the CDR3: TGTGCCACCAGCAGAGGACAGATCTACGAGCAGTACTTC. The full variable domain, in which reference TRBV15 and TRBJ2-7 provide the parts outside the CDR3, is DAMVIQNPRYQVTQFGKPVTLSCSQTLNHNVMYWYQQKSSQAPKLLFHYYDKDFNNEADTPDNFQSRRPNTSFCFLDIRSPGLGDTAMYLCATSRGQIYEQYFGPGTRLTVT.